One and the same sample provided the 10 T cell receptor beta chains below, sequenced in a study of blood T cell repertoires in COVID-19. Produced via immunoSEQ multiplex PCR; TCRdb's table is partial and in-frame only. There are over 400,000 clones in the sample; approximately 90% occur only once, and about 1.5% lies in the top ten. Input material: peripheral blood. All receptors come from a woman aged 25 to 39 with active or convalescent COVID-19.

V usage is TRBV6-6 and J usage is TRBJ2-5, with 13 bases that match TRBD2. V shed 6 bases and J 4 bases; nucleotides not matched to a gene: 8. Germline values: CDR1 MNHNY, CDR2 SVGAGI (reference sequence). The CDR3 consists of 16 residues. The CDR3 reads CASSSRLAGGPETQYF. The CDR3 DNA sequence: TGTGCCAGCAGCTCGAGACTAGCGGGGGGACCAGAGACCCAGTACTTC.

The chain is built from TRBV7-6 and TRBJ2-2; 8 bases match TRBD2. V dropped 5 bases and J dropped 6; count of bases not matched to a gene: 20. Germline-derived CDR1 and CDR2 are SGHVS and FNYEAQ. The CDR3 loop spans 19 amino acids. This CDR3 is CASSLDGGSNGRVAGELFF. CDR3 DNA: TGTGCCAGCAGCCTAGATGGTGGGAGCAACGGGAGGGTGGCCGGGGAGCTGTTTTTT.

V gene TRBV18 combines with J gene TRBJ1-5, with a tentative D call TRBD1 (6 bases). This CDR3 is 14 amino acids long. CDR1 and CDR2 from the germline V gene are KGHSH and LQKENI. Trimming left V 3 bases short and J 4 bases short, with 10 bases between. Here the CDR3 DNA reads TGTGCCAGCTCACCTTCGGACAGAAATCAGCCCCAGCATTTT. Translation: CASSPSDRNQPQHF. The full variable domain, rest sourced from reference TRBV18 and TRBJ1-5, is NAGVMQNPRHLVRRRGQEARLRCSPMKGHSHVYWYRQLPEEGLKFMVYLQKENIIDESGMPKERFSAEFPKEGPSILRIQQVVRGDSAAYFCASSPSDRNQPQHFGDGTRLSIL.

This chain uses TRBV19 with TRBJ1-2; 7 bases line up with TRBD1. Trimming at V came to 5 bases and at J to 6 bases, leaving 6 bases not matched to a gene. The CDR3 has 13 amino acids. Germline CDR1 reads LNHDA; CDR2 reads SQIVND (reference sequence). The CDR3: CASSSTGWDGYTF. For the CDR3, the DNA is TGTGCCAGTAGTTCGACAGGGTGGGATGGCTACACCTTC. The full variable domain, rest sourced from reference TRBV19 and TRBJ1-2, is DGGITQSPKYLFRKEGQNVTLSCEQNLNHDAMYWYRQDPGQGLRLIYYSQIVNDFQKGDIAEGYSVSREKKESFPLTVTSAQKNPTAFYLCASSSTGWDGYTFGSGTRLTVV.

This clone occurred a few times. The rearrangement links TRBV11-2 to TRBJ1-2; D ambiguous. Germline CDR1 is SGHAT and CDR2 is FQNNGV. The CDR3 consists of 14 residues. V lost 0 bases and J lost 4, with 9 bases in between. The CDR3 loop is CASSLDGISYGYTF. CDR3 DNA: TGTGCCAGCAGCTTAGACGGGATTTCCTATGGCTACACCTTC. Filled out from reference TRBV11-2 and TRBJ1-2, the complete variable domain reads EAGVAQSPRYKIIEKRQSVAFWCNPISGHATLYWYQQILGQGPKLLIQFQNNGVVDDSQLPKDRFSAERLKGVDSTLKIQPAKLEDSAVYLCASSLDGISYGYTFGSGTRLTVV.

As DNA, the CDR3 is TGTGCCATCAGCGGACTAGCGGGGGCCACAGATACGCAGTATTTT. Translating it yields CAISGLAGATDTQYF. The chain recombines TRBV10-3 with TRBJ2-3, with 13 nucleotides matching TRBD2. V gave up 6 bases and J gave up 2 bases; unmatched junction bases: 2. The CDR3 runs 15 residues. CDR1 ENHRY and CDR2 SYGVKD come from the germline V gene.

The rearrangement joins TRBV29-1 to TRBJ2-7, with TRBD2 identical over 12 bases. V was pared by 0 bases and J by 7 bases, with 7 bases of the junction left unmatched. CDR3 length: 15 residues. Germline CDR1 reads SQVTM; CDR2 reads ANQGSEA. Here the CDR3 DNA reads TGCAGCGTTGAAGAGAGACTAGCGGGAGTGGGGGAGCAGTACTTC. Its protein is CSVEERLAGVGEQYF.

The chain combines TRBV4-1 with TRBJ1-2; D not resolved. V was clipped by 4 bases and J by 4 bases, with 13 bases between them. Germline CDR1 and CDR2: MGHRA and YSYEKL. The CDR3 length is 14 residues. The CDR3 region has the DNA TGCGCCAGCAGCCCCTCAGGTGAGAGCTATGGCTACACCTTC. Protein sequence: CASSPSGESYGYTF.

This chain links TRBV18 with TRBJ2-1; D is ambiguous. Trimming removed 3 bases at V and 9 bases at J, with 9 bases between. Germline lookup yields CDR1 KGHSH and CDR2 LQKENI. The CDR3 is 12 amino acids. The CDR3 loop reads CASSPIGGEQFF. CDR3 coding DNA: TGTGCCAGCTCACCGATCGGTGGTGAGCAGTTCTTC.

This clone was recorded only once. As the CDR3 is not closed by the conserved phenylalanine or tryptophan, this likely results from a read error. It is unclear where the CDR3 begins or ends on the DNA, so no DNA is shown, and the CDR3 is as TCRdb lists it. The chain recombines TRBV2 with TRBJ2-7; whether TRBD2, the table's D call, matches the DNA was not checked. Germline V CDR1 and CDR2: SNHLY, FYNNEI. The CDR3 totals 10 residues, both ends included. The chain's CDR3 is CASSEGMVVG.